These 12 T cell receptor beta chains were all obtained from the same sample, sequenced in a study of graft-versus-host responses after intestinal transplantation. The repertoire was sequenced with immunoSEQ multiplex PCR; TCRdb's copy has only in-frame clones and lacks some. The sample has 98,000 or so clones; 86% are singletons. Material: PBMCs, obtained 255 days after intestinal transplant. The receptor set was obtained from a human patient who received an intestinal transplant, so some T cells may come from the graft donor.

V is TRBV29-1 and J is TRBJ2-7; 7 bases fit TRBD2. The germline V gene encodes CDR1 SQVTM and CDR2 ANQGSEA. The CDR3 extends over 14 amino acids. J gave up 5 bases and V 4 bases, and 11 bases lay outside the gene matches. CDR3 nucleotide sequence: TGCAGCGTTGTAAGTACGGGAGGTGGCCACGAGCAGTACTTC. Amino acid sequence: CSVVSTGGGHEQYF.

The rearrangement links TRBV27 to TRBJ2-3; D might be TRBD2 (6 bases). Germline values: CDR1 MNHEY, CDR2 SMNVEV (reference sequence). CDR3 length: 14 residues. V was clipped by 6 bases and J by 4 bases, with 14 bases between them. Here the CDR3 DNA reads TGTGCCAGCAGCCACCGACTAGACCCAGATACGCAGTATTTT. This codes for CASSHRLDPDTQYF.

This chain joins TRBV5-4 and TRBJ2-7, with 7 bases identical to TRBD2. CDR1 and CDR2 from the germline V gene are SGHNT and YYREEE (reference sequence). V shed 0 bases, J shed 1 base, and the junction held 10 bases outside the gene matches. The CDR3 is made up of 17 amino acids. The CDR3 region has the DNA TGTGCCAGCAGCTTGGGGACTAGTTCAAGATTTTCCTACGAGCAGTACTTC. As protein: CASSLGTSSRFSYEQYF.

This rearrangement joins TRBV5-6 to TRBJ2-3, with 8 bases fitting TRBD2. Germline CDR1 and CDR2: SGHDT and YYEEEE. With 1 base clipped from V and 0 bases from J, the junction kept 4 bases outside the gene matches. The CDR3 sequence is 16 residues long. The CDR3 protein is CASSLFGGASTDTQYF. As DNA, the CDR3 is TGTGCCAGCAGCTTGTTCGGGGGGGCTAGCACAGATACGCAGTATTTT.

The V and J genes are TRBV19 and TRBJ2-7; 9 bases match TRBD2. CDR3 size: 15 residues. J gave up 1 base and V 1 base, and 2 bases lay outside the gene matches. CDR1 LNHDA and CDR2 SQIVND come from the germline V gene (reference sequence). This CDR3 reads CASSIALAGSYEQYF. The CDR3 DNA reads as TGTGCCAGTAGTATAGCACTAGCGGGTTCCTACGAGCAGTACTTC. Together with reference TRBV19 and TRBJ2-7, the CDR3 gives the full variable domain: DGGITQSPKYLFRKEGQNVTLSCEQNLNHDAMYWYRQDPGQGLRLIYYSQIVNDFQKGDIAEGYSVSREKKESFPLTVTSAQKNPTAFYLCASSIALAGSYEQYFGPGTRLTVT.

This clone was found once. This chain joins TRBV9 and TRBJ1-4, with D possibly being TRBD1 (5 bases). V was trimmed by 2 bases and J by 0 bases, leaving 8 bases between them. The germline V gene encodes CDR1 SGDLS and CDR2 YYNGEE. The CDR3 runs to 15 residues. The CDR3: CASSVQGTTNEKLFF. The DNA of the CDR3 is TGTGCCAGCAGCGTGCAGGGCACAACTAATGAAAAACTGTTTTTT.

This chain joins TRBV4-1 and TRBJ1-1; D might be TRBD1 (5 bases). Per the germline V gene, CDR1 is MGHRA and CDR2 is YSYEKL. Trimming cost V 2 bases and J 4 bases, with 17 bases left between them. There are 16 residues in the CDR3. The CDR3, as DNA: TGCGCCAGCAGCCAACCTGGGATGGGGCAGAGCACTGAAGCTTTCTTT. Protein product: CASSQPGMGQSTEAFF.

There are a few counts of this clone. The chain joins TRBV5-6 to TRBJ1-4; D uncertain. CDR3 length equals 14 residues. Per the germline V gene, CDR1 is SGHDT and CDR2 is YYEEEE. The V and J ends lost 0 bases and 11 bases respectively, with 14 bases between them. CDR3 nucleotides: TGTGCCAGCAGCTTGGGCGGGTATGGCAGGAAACTGTTTTTT. It yields the protein CASSLGGYGRKLFF.

The chain couples TRBV18 to TRBJ2-1, with 7 bases aligning to TRBD2. Per the germline V gene, CDR1 is KGHSH and CDR2 is LQKENI. The trim removed 1 base at V and 13 bases at J, leaving 4 bases unmatched. The CDR3 has 12 residues. In DNA, the CDR3 is TGTGCCAGCTCACCACGGGAGGGGCGTCAGTTCTTC. It codes for CASSPREGRQFF.

The rearrangement links TRBV7-6 to TRBJ1-1; D gene uncertain. Trimming shortened V by 5 bases and J by 0 bases, and 7 bases separated the two germline ends. The germline CDR1 and CDR2 sequences are SGHVS and FNYEAQ. This CDR3 has 13 residues. CDR3: CASSIDMNTEAFF. The CDR3 DNA sequence: TGTGCCAGCAGCATAGACATGAACACTGAAGCTTTCTTT. The full variable domain, in which reference TRBV7-6 and TRBJ1-1 provide the parts outside the CDR3, is GAGVSQSPRYKVTKRGQDVALRCDPISGHVSLYWYRQALGQGPEFLTYFNYEAQQDKSGLPNDRFSAERPEGSISTLTIQRTEQRDSAMYRCASSIDMNTEAFFGQGTRLTVV.

The chain links TRBV7-6 to TRBJ2-1; no definite D call. Per the germline V gene, CDR1 is SGHVS and CDR2 is FNYEAQ. V was clipped by 8 bases and J by 7 bases, with 9 bases between them. The CDR3 consists of 11 residues. As DNA, the CDR3 is TGTGCCAGCGGGTCCGGGAATGAGCAGTTCTTC. Its protein product is CASGSGNEQFF.

The chain uses TRBV5-1 and TRBJ1-4, with D uncertain. V was cut by 0 bases and J by 4 bases, with 13 bases left in between. Looked up from germline, CDR1 is SGHRS and CDR2 is YFSETQ. The CDR3 has 16 amino acids. In DNA form, the CDR3 reads TGCGCCAGCAGCTTGGACAGCCTTGCGGGTAATGAAAAACTGTTTTTT. It translates to CASSLDSLAGNEKLFF.